The T cell receptor (beta chain) described here comes from a study of T-cell memory formation after mild COVID-19. Study results and limitations: Day 15 to 85 contracting clones showed balanced CD4/CD8; day 15 to 37 expanders favored CD4+. Researchers report contracting CD4+ clones mostly in CM and EM, with CD8+ clones in EMRA. Memory sampled before infection contained some responding clones, suggesting cross-reactive memory joined.

A note on this clonotype: What it binds is not known.

Using its own MiXCR run on the 5' RACE reads, TCRdb lists one record per CDR3 protein. Here the sample spans 5,000 or so distinct CDR3 sequences, 20% to 25% being singletons. V was clipped by 1 base and J by 6 bases, with 10 bases between them. The CDR3 length is 14 residues. Per germline, CDR1 SGHTA and CDR2 FQGTGA. The genes are TRBV7-3 and TRBJ2-1, with D maybe TRBD2 (6 bases). The clonotype comes from an adult who had mild COVID-19 (a few samples of this study predate the infection). Cell type and time point are not known. Material: PBMCs or a T cell subset sorted from them (not recorded which). The CDR3 DNA sequence: TGTGCCAGCAGCTTAATCCCCGGGAGCAATGAGCAGTTCTTC. It yields the protein CASSLIPGSNEQFF. The whole variable domain, filled in from reference TRBV7-3 and TRBJ2-1, reads GAGVSQTPSNKVTEKGKYVELRCDPISGHTALYWYRQSLGQGPEFLIYFQGTGAADDSGLPNDRFFAVRPEGSVSTLKIQRTERGDSAVYLCASSLIPGSNEQFFGPGTRLTVL.